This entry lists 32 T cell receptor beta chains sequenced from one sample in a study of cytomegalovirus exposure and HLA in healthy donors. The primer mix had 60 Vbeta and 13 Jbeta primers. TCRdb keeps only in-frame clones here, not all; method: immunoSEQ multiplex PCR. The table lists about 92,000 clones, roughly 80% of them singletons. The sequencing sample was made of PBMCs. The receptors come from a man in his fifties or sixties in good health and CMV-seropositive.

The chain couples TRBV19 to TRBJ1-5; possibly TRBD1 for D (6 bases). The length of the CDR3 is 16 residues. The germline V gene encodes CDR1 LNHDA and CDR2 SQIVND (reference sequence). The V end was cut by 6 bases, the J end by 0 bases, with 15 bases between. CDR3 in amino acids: CASSVGHSISNQPQHF. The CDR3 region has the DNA TGTGCCAGTAGCGTGGGACACTCGATTAGCAATCAGCCCCAGCATTTT.

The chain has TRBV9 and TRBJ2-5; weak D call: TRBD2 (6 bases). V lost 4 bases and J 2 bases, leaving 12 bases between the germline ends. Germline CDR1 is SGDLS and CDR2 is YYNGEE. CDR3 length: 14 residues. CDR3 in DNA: TGTGCCAGCAGCCTGAGGGACTTTCAAGAGACCCAGTACTTC. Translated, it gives CASSLRDFQETQYF.

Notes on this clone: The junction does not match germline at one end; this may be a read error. The CDR3 bases are TGTGCCAGCAGCACGGGACAGGGGAGCTATGGCTACTCCTTC. The encoded protein is CASSTGQGSYGYSF. This chain connects TRBV5-4 to TRBJ1-2; 10 bases align to TRBD1. CDR1 is SGHNT and CDR2 is YYREEE in the germline V gene (reference sequence). This CDR3 comprises 14 residues.

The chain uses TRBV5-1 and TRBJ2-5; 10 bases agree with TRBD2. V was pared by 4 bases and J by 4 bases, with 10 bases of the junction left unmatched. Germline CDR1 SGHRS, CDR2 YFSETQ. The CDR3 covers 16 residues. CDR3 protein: CASSPSGLAVRETQYF. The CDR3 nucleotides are TGCGCCAGCAGCCCGAGCGGACTAGCGGTGAGAGAGACCCAGTACTTC.

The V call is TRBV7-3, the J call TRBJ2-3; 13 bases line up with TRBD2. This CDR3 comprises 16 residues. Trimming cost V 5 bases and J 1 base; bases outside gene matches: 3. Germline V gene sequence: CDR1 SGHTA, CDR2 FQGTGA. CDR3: CASSTTSGGGTDTQYF. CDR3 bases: TGTGCCAGCAGCACAACTAGCGGGGGGGGCACAGATACGCAGTATTTT.

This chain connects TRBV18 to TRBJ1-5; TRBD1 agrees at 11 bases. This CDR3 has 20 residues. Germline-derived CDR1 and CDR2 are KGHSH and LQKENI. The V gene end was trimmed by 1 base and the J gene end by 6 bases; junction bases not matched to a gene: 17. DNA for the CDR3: TGTGCCAGCTCACCACAACCGTCGTCCGGGACAGGGGGACGAGGTCAGCCCCAGCATTTT. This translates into CASSPQPSSGTGGRGQPQHF.

This chain's CDR3 is CASRDTGFLNEKLFF. As DNA, the CDR3 is TGTGCCAGCAGGGATACAGGGTTCCTTAATGAAAAACTGTTTTTT. The chain links TRBV2 to TRBJ1-4; D may be TRBD1 (6 bases). The germline V and J ends were trimmed by 6 bases and 4 bases, with 15 bases remaining between them. Per the germline V gene, CDR1 is SNHLY and CDR2 is FYNNEI. CDR3 length: 15 residues.

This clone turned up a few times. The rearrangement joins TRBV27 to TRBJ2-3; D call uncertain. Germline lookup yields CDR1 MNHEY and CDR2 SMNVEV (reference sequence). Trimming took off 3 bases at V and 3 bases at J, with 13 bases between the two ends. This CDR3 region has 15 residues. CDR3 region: CASSLLDGLTDTQYF. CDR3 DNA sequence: TGTGCCAGCAGTTTGCTAGACGGTTTAACAGATACGCAGTATTTT.

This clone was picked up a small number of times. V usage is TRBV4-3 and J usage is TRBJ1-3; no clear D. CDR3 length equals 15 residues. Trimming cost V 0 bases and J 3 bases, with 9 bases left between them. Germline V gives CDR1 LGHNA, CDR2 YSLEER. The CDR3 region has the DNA TGCGCCAGCAGCCAAGATCGGGGTTTTGGAAACACCATATATTTT. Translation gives CASSQDRGFGNTIYF.

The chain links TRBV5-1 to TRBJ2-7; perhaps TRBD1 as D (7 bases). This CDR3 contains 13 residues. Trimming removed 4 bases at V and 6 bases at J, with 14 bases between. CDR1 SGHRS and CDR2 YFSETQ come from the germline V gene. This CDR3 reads CASSTNRGGEQYF. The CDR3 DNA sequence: TGCGCCAGCAGCACAAACAGGGGAGGCGAGCAGTACTTC.

CDR3 protein: CASSADRGDTEAFF. The CDR3 nucleotides read TGTGCCAGCAGTGCCGACAGGGGCGACACTGAAGCTTTCTTT. The chain is built from TRBV6-1 and TRBJ1-1; TRBD1 aligns across 8 bases. The CDR3 is made up of 14 amino acids. V shed 4 bases and J 3 bases; nucleotides not matched to a gene: 4. Per the germline V gene, CDR1 is MNHNS and CDR2 is SASEGT.

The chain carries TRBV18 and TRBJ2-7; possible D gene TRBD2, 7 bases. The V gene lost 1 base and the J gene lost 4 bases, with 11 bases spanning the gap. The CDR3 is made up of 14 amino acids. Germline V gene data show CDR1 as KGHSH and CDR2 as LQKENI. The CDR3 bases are TGTGCCAGCTCACCACAGGGGGGGCTATACGAGCAGTACTTC. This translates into CASSPQGGLYEQYF.

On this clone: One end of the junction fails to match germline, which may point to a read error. The CDR3 nucleotides read TGTGCCTGGACCCCTGGACAGGGCTTGTATGGCTACCCCTTC. It encodes CAWTPGQGLYGYPF. The V gene is TRBV30, the J gene TRBJ1-2; 8 nucleotides line up with TRBD1. CDR3 length equals 14 residues. Germline values: CDR1 GTSNPN, CDR2 SVGIG (reference sequence).

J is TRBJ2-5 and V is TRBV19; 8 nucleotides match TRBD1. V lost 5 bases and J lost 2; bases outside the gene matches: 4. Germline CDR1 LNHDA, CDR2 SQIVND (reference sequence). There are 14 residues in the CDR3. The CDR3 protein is CASSFGQGQETQYF. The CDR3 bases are TGTGCCAGTAGTTTCGGACAGGGACAAGAGACCCAGTACTTC.

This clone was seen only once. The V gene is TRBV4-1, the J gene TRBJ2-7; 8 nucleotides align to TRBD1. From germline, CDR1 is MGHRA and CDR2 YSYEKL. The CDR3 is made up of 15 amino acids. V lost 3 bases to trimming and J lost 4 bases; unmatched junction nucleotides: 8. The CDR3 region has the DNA TGCGCCAGCAGCCAGATCACAGGGGGTCCGTACGAGCAGTACTTC. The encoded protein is CASSQITGGPYEQYF.

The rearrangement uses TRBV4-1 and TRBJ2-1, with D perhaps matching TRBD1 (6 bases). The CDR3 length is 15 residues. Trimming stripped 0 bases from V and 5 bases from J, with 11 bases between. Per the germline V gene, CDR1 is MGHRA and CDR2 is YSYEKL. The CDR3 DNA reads TGCGCCAGCAGCCAAGAAGTTACAGGGAACAATGAGCAGTTCTTC. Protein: CASSQEVTGNNEQFF.

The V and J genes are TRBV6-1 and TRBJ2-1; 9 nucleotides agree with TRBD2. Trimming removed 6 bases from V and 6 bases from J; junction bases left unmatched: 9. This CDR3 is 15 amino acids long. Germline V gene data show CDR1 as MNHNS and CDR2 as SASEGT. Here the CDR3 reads CASRRAGGPANEQFF. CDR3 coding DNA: TGTGCCAGCAGAAGAGCGGGGGGCCCTGCCAATGAGCAGTTCTTC.

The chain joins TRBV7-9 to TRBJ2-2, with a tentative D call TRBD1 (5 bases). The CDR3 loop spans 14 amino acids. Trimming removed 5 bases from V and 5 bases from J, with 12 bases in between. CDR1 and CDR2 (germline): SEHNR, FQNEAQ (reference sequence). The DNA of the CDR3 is TGTGCCAGCAGCCAGAGCGACAGAACCGGGGAGCTGTTTTTT. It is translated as CASSQSDRTGELFF. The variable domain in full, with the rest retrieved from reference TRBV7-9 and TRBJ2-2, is DTGVSQNPRHKITKRGQNVTFRCDPISEHNRLYWYRQTLGQGPEFLTYFQNEAQLEKSRLLSDRFSAERPKGSFSTLEIQRTEQGDSAMYLCASSQSDRTGELFFGEGSRLTVL.

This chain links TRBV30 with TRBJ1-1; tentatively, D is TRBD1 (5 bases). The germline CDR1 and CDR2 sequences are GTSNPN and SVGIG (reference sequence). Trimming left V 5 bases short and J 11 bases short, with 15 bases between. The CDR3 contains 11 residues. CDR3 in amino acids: CAWEGAQGAFF. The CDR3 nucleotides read TGTGCCTGGGAAGGGGCGCAGGGTGCTTTCTTT.

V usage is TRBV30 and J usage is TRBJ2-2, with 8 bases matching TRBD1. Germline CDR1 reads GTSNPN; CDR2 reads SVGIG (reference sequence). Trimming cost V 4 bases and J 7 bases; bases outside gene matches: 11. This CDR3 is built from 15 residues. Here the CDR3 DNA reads TGTGCCTGGAAACTGGGACAGGCGTTGAACGGGGAGCTGTTTTTT. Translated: CAWKLGQALNGELFF.

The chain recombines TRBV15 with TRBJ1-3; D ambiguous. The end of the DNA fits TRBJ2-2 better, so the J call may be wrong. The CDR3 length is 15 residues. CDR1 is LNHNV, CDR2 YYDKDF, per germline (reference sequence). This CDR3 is CATRRLGKNTGELFF. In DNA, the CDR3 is TGTGCCACCAGGCGTTTGGGGAAGAACACCGGGGAGCTGTTTTTT.

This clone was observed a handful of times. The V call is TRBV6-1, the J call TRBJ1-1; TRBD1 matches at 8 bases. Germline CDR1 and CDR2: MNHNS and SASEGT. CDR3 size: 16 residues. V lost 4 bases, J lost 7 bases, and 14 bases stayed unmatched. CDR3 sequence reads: CASSVNFGQGSDEAFF. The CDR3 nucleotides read TGTGCCAGCAGTGTTAACTTCGGACAGGGATCGGATGAAGCTTTCTTT.

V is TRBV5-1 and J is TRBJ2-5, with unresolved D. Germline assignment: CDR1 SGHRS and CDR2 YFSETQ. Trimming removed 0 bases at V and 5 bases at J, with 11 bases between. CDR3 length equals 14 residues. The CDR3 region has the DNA TGCGCCAGCAGCTTGGCCAGTCCCAAGGAGACCCAGTACTTC. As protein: CASSLASPKETQYF.

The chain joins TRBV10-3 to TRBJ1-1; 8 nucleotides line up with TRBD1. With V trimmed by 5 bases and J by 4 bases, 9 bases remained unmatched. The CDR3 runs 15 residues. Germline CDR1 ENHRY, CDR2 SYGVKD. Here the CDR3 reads CAISPTGGVGTEAFF. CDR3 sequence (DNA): TGTGCCATCAGTCCCACAGGGGGAGTAGGCACTGAAGCTTTCTTT.

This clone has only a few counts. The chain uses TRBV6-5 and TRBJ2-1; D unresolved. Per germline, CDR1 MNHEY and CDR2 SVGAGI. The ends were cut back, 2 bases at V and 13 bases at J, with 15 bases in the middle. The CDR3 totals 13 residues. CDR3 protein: CASSYGPQKVQFF. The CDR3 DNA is TGTGCCAGCAGTTACGGTCCACAGAAGGTCCAGTTCTTC.

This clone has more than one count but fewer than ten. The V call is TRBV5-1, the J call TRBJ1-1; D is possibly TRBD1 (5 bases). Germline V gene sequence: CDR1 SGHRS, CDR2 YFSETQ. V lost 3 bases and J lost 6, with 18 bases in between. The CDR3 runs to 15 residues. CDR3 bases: TGCGCCAGCAGCTGGGCTCGTCCAGGAGGGGCTGAAGCTTTCTTT. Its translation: CASSWARPGGAEAFF.

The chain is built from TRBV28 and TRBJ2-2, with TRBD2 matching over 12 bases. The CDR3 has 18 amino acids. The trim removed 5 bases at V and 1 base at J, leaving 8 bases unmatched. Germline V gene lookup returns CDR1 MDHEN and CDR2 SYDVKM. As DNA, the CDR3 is TGTGCCAGCAGTCCCCGACTAGCGGGGGCCGTGAACACCGGGGAGCTGTTTTTT. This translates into CASSPRLAGAVNTGELFF. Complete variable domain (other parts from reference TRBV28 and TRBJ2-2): DVKVTQSSRYLVKRTGEKVFLECVQDMDHENMFWYRQDPGLGLRLIYFSYDVKMKEKGDIPEGYSVSREKKERFSLILESASTNQTSMYLCASSPRLAGAVNTGELFFGEGSRLTVL.

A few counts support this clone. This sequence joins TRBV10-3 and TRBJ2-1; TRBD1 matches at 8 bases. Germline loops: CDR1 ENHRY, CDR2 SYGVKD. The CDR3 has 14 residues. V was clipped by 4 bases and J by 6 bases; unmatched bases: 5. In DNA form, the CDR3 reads TGTGCCATCAGTGGACAGGGGAGAGGCAATGAGCAGTTCTTC. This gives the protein CAISGQGRGNEQFF.

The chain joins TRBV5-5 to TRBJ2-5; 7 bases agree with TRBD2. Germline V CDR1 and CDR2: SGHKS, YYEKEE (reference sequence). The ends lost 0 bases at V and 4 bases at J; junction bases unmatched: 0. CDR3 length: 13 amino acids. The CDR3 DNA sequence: TGTGCCAGCAGCTTGGCGGGGGGAGAGACCCAGTACTTC. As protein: CASSLAGGETQYF.

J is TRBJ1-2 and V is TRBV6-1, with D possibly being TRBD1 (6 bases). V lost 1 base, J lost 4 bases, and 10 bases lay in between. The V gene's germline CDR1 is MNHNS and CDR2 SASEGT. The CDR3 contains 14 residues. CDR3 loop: CASSEGGGPYGYTF. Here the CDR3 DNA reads TGTGCCAGCAGTGAAGGCGGGGGGCCCTATGGCTACACCTTC.

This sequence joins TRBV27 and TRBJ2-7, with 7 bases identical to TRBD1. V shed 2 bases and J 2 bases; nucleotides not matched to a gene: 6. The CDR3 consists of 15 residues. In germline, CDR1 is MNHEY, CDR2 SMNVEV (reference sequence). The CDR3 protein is CASSLTRTGPYEQYF. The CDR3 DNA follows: TGTGCCAGCAGTTTAACCCGGACAGGTCCCTACGAGCAGTACTTC.

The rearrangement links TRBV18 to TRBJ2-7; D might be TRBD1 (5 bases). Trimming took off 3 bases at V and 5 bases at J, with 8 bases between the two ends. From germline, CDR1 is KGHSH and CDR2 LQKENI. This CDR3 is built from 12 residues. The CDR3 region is CASSPSRDEQYF. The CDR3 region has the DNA TGTGCCAGCTCACCGAGCAGGGACGAGCAGTACTTC.